This entry lists 24 T cell receptor beta chains sequenced from one sample in a study of shared clonotypes between healthy human individuals. TCRdb's table, derived via immunoSEQ multiplex PCR, lists solely in-frame clones and lacks some. The sample carries 900,000 to 1,200,000 clones, about 84% recorded once. Sequences were obtained from memory CD4+ T cells from PBMCs. Subset defined: CD45RA-negative fraction. These receptors were collected from a man aged 18-30 years in good health. Some clones in this sample may be carry-over from other donors' samples.

The table lists this clone with a count of one. The chain has TRBV6-5 and TRBJ2-7, with D perhaps TRBD1 (5 bases). V was clipped by 2 bases and J by 0 bases, with 11 bases between them. Germline CDR1 is MNHEY and CDR2 is SVGAGI. CDR3 length: 15 amino acids. Here the CDR3 DNA reads TGTGCCAGCAGTTACATCCCCGACAGCTCCTACGAGCAGTACTTC. Translation: CASSYIPDSSYEQYF.

In the case of this clone: Different DNA sequences within this sample yield the same CDR3. This rearrangement joins TRBV7-2 to TRBJ2-7, with 7 nucleotides matching TRBD2. Trimming at V came to 4 bases and at J to 0 bases, leaving 3 bases not matched to a gene. Looked up from germline, CDR1 is SGHTA and CDR2 is FQGNSA. The CDR3 contains 14 residues. The CDR3 nucleotides read TGTGCCAGCAGCTCTAGCGGAAGCTCCTACGAGCAGTACTTC. Its protein is CASSSSGSSYEQYF.

The genes are TRBV6-6 and TRBJ1-4, with D tentatively TRBD1 (5 bases). The CDR3 sequence is 16 residues long. Germline CDR1 reads MNHNY; CDR2 reads SVGAGI (reference sequence). V lost 3 bases to trimming and J lost 6 bases, with 17 bases between them. The CDR3 DNA is TGTGCCAGCAGTTATTCTACAGGCCCCGGGGATGAAAAACTGTTTTTT. It specifies CASSYSTGPGDEKLFF.

At least ten counts were recorded for this clone. The CDR3: CASSLRFNGYTF. Written as DNA, the CDR3 is TGTGCCAGCAGCTTAAGGTTTAATGGCTACACCTTC. V gene TRBV7-2 combines with J gene TRBJ1-2, with unresolved D. The germline V and J ends were trimmed by 2 bases and 6 bases, with 7 bases remaining between them. There are 12 residues in the CDR3. Germline lookup yields CDR1 SGHTA and CDR2 FQGNSA.

This rearrangement joins TRBV18 to TRBJ1-5, with D perhaps matching TRBD1 (5 bases). Trimming removed 0 bases from V and 4 bases from J, with 10 bases in between. Germline lookup yields CDR1 KGHSH and CDR2 LQKENI. The CDR3 consists of 15 residues. The CDR3 nucleotides read TGTGCCAGCTCACCACCATTGCAGGGAAATCAGCCCCAGCATTTT. Amino acid sequence: CASSPPLQGNQPQHF.

J is TRBJ2-3 and V is TRBV5-1, with a weak D call TRBD1 (6 bases). The CDR3 extends over 14 amino acids. The V end was cut by 4 bases, the J end by 0 bases, with 9 bases between. CDR1 SGHRS and CDR2 YFSETQ come from the germline V gene. CDR3 loop: CASSGDTSTDTQYF. The CDR3 DNA is TGCGCCAGCAGCGGGGACACCAGCACAGATACGCAGTATTTT.

The chain uses TRBV14 and TRBJ2-3, with a possible D match to TRBD2 (6 bases). The CDR3 is 13 residues long. Germline V gene lookup returns CDR1 SGHDN and CDR2 FVKESK. V lost 1 base to trimming and J lost 8 bases, with 10 bases between them. CDR3 sequence reads: CASSQGAGITQYF. CDR3 bases: TGTGCCAGCAGCCAAGGGGCGGGAATTACGCAGTATTTT.

The V gene is TRBV7-9, the J gene TRBJ2-1; D perhaps matches TRBD1 (6 bases). The germline gives CDR1 SEHNR, CDR2 FQNEAQ (reference sequence). The CDR3 has 16 residues. Trimming cost V 3 bases and J 2 bases, with 14 bases left between them. Here the CDR3 DNA reads TGTGCCAGCAGCTTCTTTCGACGACAGGCCTACAATGAGCAGTTCTTC. It translates to CASSFFRRQAYNEQFF.

This clone was counted once. This chain links TRBV7-2 with TRBJ1-2, with D unresolved. V was pared by 5 bases and J by 1 base, with 8 bases between. Germline CDR1 SGHTA, CDR2 FQGNSA. The CDR3 has 13 amino acids. The chain's CDR3 is CASSPVYNYGYTF. The CDR3 DNA reads as TGTGCCAGCAGCCCGGTATATAACTATGGCTACACCTTC.

This chain joins TRBV30 and TRBJ2-1; D might be TRBD2 (6 bases). Trimming cost V 3 bases and J 9 bases, with 24 bases left between them. CDR1 and CDR2 from the germline V gene are GTSNPN and SVGIG (reference sequence). CDR3 length equals 16 residues. The CDR3 nucleotides are TGTGCCTGGAGACATCTAAGTCCGGCGGGAATCCGTGAGCAGTTCTTC. Translation: CAWRHLSPAGIREQFF. The full variable domain, in which reference TRBV30 and TRBJ2-1 provide the parts outside the CDR3, is SQTIHQWPATLVQPVGSPLSLECTVEGTSNPNLYWYRQAAGRGLQLLFYSVGIGQISSEVPQNLSASRPQDRQFILSSKKLLLSDSGFYLCAWRHLSPAGIREQFFGPGTRLTVL.

About this clone: This may arise from a read error, as a much more abundant clone is one base away. Given the absence of the conserved phenylalanine or tryptophan at the CDR3 end, a read error is likely. The chain recombines TRBV28 with TRBJ2-7; 7 bases are shared with TRBD2. Germline-derived CDR1 and CDR2 are MDHEN and SYDVKM. V shed 8 bases and J 4 bases; nucleotides not matched to a gene: 20. This CDR3 contains 17 residues. The CDR3 nucleotides are TGTGCCAGCCCCCCCTCCTCGAGGCGGGAGAAAGGGTACGAGCAGTACCTC. This encodes CASPPSSRREKGYEQYL.

The rearrangement joins TRBV30 to TRBJ1-1; D unclear. The CDR3 extends over 11 amino acids. Trimming shortened V by 4 bases and J by 8 bases, and 11 bases separated the two germline ends. CDR1 is GTSNPN, CDR2 SVGIG, per germline (reference sequence). CDR3 nucleotides: TGTGCCTGGAAAGTGGGAGGCGAAGCTTTCTTT. It translates to CAWKVGGEAFF.

This clone was counted a few times. The chain carries TRBV19 and TRBJ2-7, with TRBD1 matching over 9 bases. Germline assignment: CDR1 LNHDA and CDR2 SQIVND (reference sequence). CDR3 length equals 15 residues. V trimming: 6 bases; J trimming: 5 bases; junction bases outside the gene matches: 11. For the CDR3, the DNA is TGTGCCAGTAGCACCCGGGGGACAGGGTACCACGAGCAGTACTTC. Translating it yields CASSTRGTGYHEQYF.

Remarks on this clone: Other nucleotide sequences from this sample produce the same CDR3. V and J are TRBV4-1 and TRBJ1-1; no reliable D call. Germline V gene lookup returns CDR1 MGHRA and CDR2 YSYEKL. V shed 1 base and J shed 1 base, with 7 bases lying between them. The CDR3 is 14 residues long. The CDR3 loop reads CASSQGRENTEAFF. The CDR3 DNA sequence: TGCGCCAGCAGCCAAGGTCGTGAGAACACTGAAGCTTTCTTT.

The V call is TRBV9, the J call TRBJ2-1; D not resolved. The ends were cut back, 3 bases at V and 1 base at J, with 8 bases in the middle. Germline loops: CDR1 SGDLS, CDR2 YYNGEE. The CDR3 covers 14 residues. The CDR3 loop reads CASSGGGSYNEQFF. The DNA of the CDR3 is TGTGCCAGCAGCGGTGGCGGTTCCTACAATGAGCAGTTCTTC. Full variable domain (missing parts from reference TRBV9 and TRBJ2-1): DSGVTQTPKHLITATGQRVTLRCSPRSGDLSVYWYQQSLDQGLQFLIQYYNGEERAKGNILERFSAQQFPDLHSELNLSSLELGDSALYFCASSGGGSYNEQFFGPGTRLTVL.

The genes are TRBV6-4 and TRBJ1-1; TRBD1 aligns across 12 bases. The germline CDR1 and CDR2 sequences are MRHNA and SNTAGT. V shed 6 bases, J shed 10 bases, and the junction held 6 bases outside the gene matches. The CDR3 sequence is 13 residues long. CDR3 coding DNA: TGTGCCAGCAGCCTCGGGACAGGGGGCCCAGCTTTCTTT. Translated, it gives CASSLGTGGPAFF.

The rearrangement links TRBV18 to TRBJ2-3; TRBD2 is a possible D gene (6 bases). V lost 3 bases and J 6 bases, leaving 7 bases between the germline ends. Germline V gene data show CDR1 as KGHSH and CDR2 as LQKENI. This CDR3 has 12 amino acids. CDR3 in amino acids: CASSPEGDTQYF. In DNA, the CDR3 is TGTGCCAGCTCACCGGAGGGTGATACGCAGTATTTT.

The V and J genes are TRBV28 and TRBJ1-2; TRBD1 is a possible D gene (6 bases). The germline V gene has CDR1 MDHEN and CDR2 SYDVKM. The CDR3 extends over 15 amino acids. The germline V and J ends were trimmed by 6 bases and 3 bases, with 17 bases remaining between them. The CDR3 sequence is CASSETQGGHYGYTF. Written as DNA, the CDR3 is TGTGCCAGCAGCGAAACACAGGGCGGGCACTATGGCTACACCTTC.

This clone is a singleton in its sample. The chain combines TRBV6-1 with TRBJ2-2, with a weak D call TRBD1 (5 bases). CDR3 length: 14 amino acids. Germline CDR1 and CDR2: MNHNS and SASEGT. Trimming removed 4 bases at V and 4 bases at J, with 10 bases between. In DNA form, the CDR3 reads TGTGCCAGCAGTGTGACAGCCATCACCGGGGAGCTGTTTTTT. Protein product: CASSVTAITGELFF.

This clone was detected a few times. The rearrangement joins TRBV2 to TRBJ2-7, with D unclear. The germline gives CDR1 SNHLY, CDR2 FYNNEI. The V and J ends lost 5 bases and 0 bases respectively, with 11 bases between them. The CDR3 length is 14 residues. In DNA form, the CDR3 reads TGTGCCAGCAGTCCGTTTGGTCCCTCCTACGAGCAGTACTTC. Protein sequence: CASSPFGPSYEQYF. The full variable domain, completed using reference TRBV2 and TRBJ2-7, is EPEVTQTPSHQVTQMGQEVILRCVPISNHLYFYWYRQILGQKVEFLVSFYNNEISEKSEIFDDQFSVERPDGSNFTLKIRSTKLEDSAMYFCASSPFGPSYEQYFGPGTRLTVT.

V usage is TRBV5-1 and J usage is TRBJ2-7; 8 positions agree with TRBD2. The V gene end was trimmed by 1 base and the J gene end by 5 bases; junction bases not matched to a gene: 5. The germline gives CDR1 SGHRS, CDR2 YFSETQ. The length of the CDR3 is 14 residues. CDR3 sequence: CASSLSGGRNEQYF. The CDR3 DNA follows: TGCGCCAGCAGCTTGTCTGGCGGGAGGAACGAGCAGTACTTC.

The chain has TRBV6-6 and TRBJ2-7, with a tentative D call TRBD2 (6 bases). The CDR3 contains 15 residues. Germline CDR1 is MNHNY and CDR2 is SVGAGI (reference sequence). Trimming took off 5 bases at V and 6 bases at J, with 20 bases between the two ends. The CDR3 region is CASSKAGTGVGEQYF. CDR3 nucleotides: TGTGCCAGCAGTAAGGCCGGGACTGGGGTCGGCGAGCAGTACTTC.

The genes are TRBV7-2 and TRBJ1-3; D unresolved. Trimming left V 4 bases short and J 4 bases short, with 8 bases between. The CDR3 loop spans 13 amino acids. In germline, CDR1 is SGHTA, CDR2 FQGNSA. This CDR3 reads CASSYGRGNTIYF. CDR3 DNA sequence: TGTGCCAGCAGCTACGGGAGAGGAAACACCATATATTTT.

In its sample, this clone was seen once. This rearrangement joins TRBV4-2 to TRBJ2-2; 11 bases fit TRBD2. V gave up 3 bases and J gave up 0 bases; unmatched junction bases: 3. Germline V CDR1 and CDR2: LGHNA, YNFKEQ. The CDR3 contains 17 residues. CDR3 bases: TGTGCCAGCAGCCAGGGACTAGCGGAGTCGAACACCGGGGAGCTGTTTTTT. Translated, it gives CASSQGLAESNTGELFF.